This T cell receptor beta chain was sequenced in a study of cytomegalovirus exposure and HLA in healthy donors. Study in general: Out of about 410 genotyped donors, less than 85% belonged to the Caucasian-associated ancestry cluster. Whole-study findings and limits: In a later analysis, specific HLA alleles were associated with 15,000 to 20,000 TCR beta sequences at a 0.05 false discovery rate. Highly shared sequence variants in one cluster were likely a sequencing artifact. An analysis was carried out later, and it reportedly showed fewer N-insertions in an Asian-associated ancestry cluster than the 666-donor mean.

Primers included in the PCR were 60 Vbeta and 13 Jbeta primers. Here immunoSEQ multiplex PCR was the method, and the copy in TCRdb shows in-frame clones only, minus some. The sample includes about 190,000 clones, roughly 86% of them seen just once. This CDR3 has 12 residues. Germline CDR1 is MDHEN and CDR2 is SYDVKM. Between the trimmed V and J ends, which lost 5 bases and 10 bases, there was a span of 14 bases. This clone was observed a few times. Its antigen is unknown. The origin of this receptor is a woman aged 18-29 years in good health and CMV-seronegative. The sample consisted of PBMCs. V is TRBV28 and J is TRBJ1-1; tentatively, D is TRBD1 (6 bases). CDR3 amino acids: CASSQNREGAFF. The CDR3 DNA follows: TGTGCCAGCAGTCAAAACAGGGAGGGAGCTTTCTTT.